This T cell receptor beta chain emerged from a study of T cells after yellow fever vaccination. Points from the study as a whole: The study noted that FACS-sorted repertoires could contain abundant clonotypes contaminating from the bulk population.

CDR3 size: 16 residues. Looked up from germline, CDR1 is SGHKS and CDR2 is YYEKEE (reference sequence). Comments on this clonotype: Antigen specificity is unknown. A clone one base away is much larger, so this may be a read error.

TCRdb fed the 5' RACE reads into MiXCR, producing one record per CDR3 protein. This table has some 250,000 distinct CDR3 sequences, more than 3.5% appearing once. The TCR comes from a man younger than 30 who received the YFV17D yellow fever vaccine. This specimen was PBMCs, taken 15 days after the yellow fever booster vaccination. J is TRBJ1-3 and V is TRBV5-5, with a weak D call TRBD1 (6 bases). The DNA of the CDR3 is TGTGCCTGCAGCCTGGACAGACCGAGCTCTGGAAACACCATATATTTT. Translation: CACSLDRPSSGNTIYF.